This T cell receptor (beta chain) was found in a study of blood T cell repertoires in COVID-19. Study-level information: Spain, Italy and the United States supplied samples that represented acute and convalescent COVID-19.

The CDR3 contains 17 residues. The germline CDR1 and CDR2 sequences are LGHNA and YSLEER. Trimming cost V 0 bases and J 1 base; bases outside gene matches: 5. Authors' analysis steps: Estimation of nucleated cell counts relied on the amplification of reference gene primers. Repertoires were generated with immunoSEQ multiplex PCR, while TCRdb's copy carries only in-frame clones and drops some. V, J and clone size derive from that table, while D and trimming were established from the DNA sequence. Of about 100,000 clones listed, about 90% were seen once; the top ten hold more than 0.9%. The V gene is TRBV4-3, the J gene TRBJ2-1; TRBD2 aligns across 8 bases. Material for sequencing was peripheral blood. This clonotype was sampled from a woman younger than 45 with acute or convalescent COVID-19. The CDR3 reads CASSQDRAGGSYNEQFF. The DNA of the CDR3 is TGCGCCAGCAGCCAAGATAGGGCGGGAGGTTCCTACAATGAGCAGTTCTTC.